The T cell receptor (beta chain) under discussion was sequenced for a study of beta chain features in type 1 diabetes. The study's findings and limits: At VDJ recombination sites, type 1 diabetes patients had fewer insertions and more deleted nucleotides. The study found moderately but significantly shorter TCRB CDR3s in all four CD4+ subsets of Type 1 diabetes patients. When cDNA is sequenced, cells with high TCR expression could be over-represented.

Around 0.12 L of blood, on average, came from one heparinised draw per donor. Staining for CD45RO/CCR7/CD25/CD127/CD95/CD27 allowed sorting of CD4+ naive, central memory, regulatory and stem cell-like memory cells. The entirety of the isolated RNA underwent reverse transcription, so expressed TCRB transcripts were sequenced. Some clones are missing from TCRdb's copy, which holds only in-frame ones; the method was immunoSEQ multiplex PCR. The table has roughly 47,000 clones, approximately 44% seen once. The germline V gene has CDR1 SGHRS and CDR2 YFSETQ. This CDR3 region has 14 residues. With 8 bases removed from V and 0 bases from J, the gap between germline ends came to 13 bases. In the case of this clone: Its antigen is still unknown.

Source material: stem cell memory CD4+ T cells from blood. This TCR was sampled from a man aged 25 to 40 with type 1 diabetes. The chain joins TRBV5-1 to TRBJ2-3; weak D call: TRBD2 (6 bases). The CDR3 DNA reads TGCGCCAGTACGCTAGCGCGAAGCACAGATACGCAGTATTTT. Amino acids: CASTLARSTDTQYF.